This TCR beta chain is drawn from a study of spatial heterogeneity in lung cancer. The study, taken as a whole, reports: Expanded intratumoral alpha and beta TCR counts tracked tumor mutation counts.

Time point: sample taken at primary tumor resection. Germline V lookup: CDR1 MNHNY, CDR2 SVGAGI (reference sequence). V was pared by 7 bases and J by 0 bases, with 10 bases between. The CDR3 length is 14 residues. This clonotype was detected only a few times. The antigen remains undetermined. TCRdb processed the 5' RACE reads anew with MiXCR; each CDR3 protein has one entry. The table has 9,500 to 10,000 distinct CDR3 sequences, approximately 6.3% seen once. The clonotype was recovered from a female donor with early-stage non-small cell lung cancer. The chain has TRBV6-6 and TRBJ1-3; no definite D call. The specimen was lung tumor tissue, collected at surgery. The CDR3 reads CASNDGASGNTIYF. The CDR3, as DNA: TGTGCCAGCAATGACGGAGCCTCTGGAAACACCATATATTTT.